This T cell receptor beta chain derives from a study of CD8+ T cells in alopecia areata. Ten or more counts support this clone. The antigen remains undetermined. In each case, RNA was isolated and then reverse transcribed into cDNA as the sequencing template. Repertoires were generated with immunoSEQ multiplex PCR, while TCRdb's copy carries only in-frame clones and drops some. The sample lists 150,000 to 200,000 clones, approximately 57% occurring once. Regarding the study as a whole: Tofacitinib produced a significant decrease in scalp clonality and in expanded CD8+ clones among the top 100. Sequencing of scalp tissue also captures the resident alphabeta T cells of normal skin.

Germline-derived CDR1 and CDR2 are MNHEY and SMNVEV (reference sequence). The J segment lost 2 bases and the V segment lost 6 bases, leaving 8 bases of the junction unmatched. The CDR3 is made up of 15 amino acids. Treatment of the sample: oral pan-JAK inhibitor, 5-10 mg twice daily. The rearrangement uses TRBV27 and TRBJ2-7; TRBD1 aligns across 9 bases. The material sequenced was CD4+ T cells sorted from blood, taken at week 24, from a patient treated with tofacitinib. The receptor was isolated from a human donor with alopecia areata. CDR3 loop: CASSYKGQGAYEQYF. CDR3 DNA sequence: TGTGCCAGCAGCTATAAGGGACAGGGAGCCTACGAGCAGTACTTC.